The clone carrying this T cell receptor (beta chain) was picked up many times. What it binds is unknown. These data originate in a study of molecular identifiers for immune sequencing clone quantification. Study-level results: Clones exceeding 20 RNA copies carried over 99% of effector molecules but under 1% of naive-cell molecules.

Germline lookup yields CDR1 SGDLS and CDR2 YYNGEE. The CDR3 length is 17 residues. With V trimmed by 2 bases and J by 2 bases, 8 bases remained unmatched. TCRdb re-called the PCR reads with MiXCR, one entry per CDR3 protein. The table records about 640,000 distinct CDR3 sequences, roughly 21% of them present only once. The sample was naive CD8+ T cells from blood, with Jurkat cell RNA spiked in. The sample's subset: FACS-sorted CD8+CD4-CCR7+CD45RA+ naive T cells. This TCR was recovered from a human donor in good health. Some libraries in this study had Jurkat cell RNA spiked in. V usage is TRBV9 and J usage is TRBJ2-2; 8 nucleotides match TRBD1. CDR3 sequence: CASSVQDRGLNTGELFF. The CDR3, as DNA: TGTGCCAGCAGCGTTCAAGACAGGGGATTAAACACCGGGGAGCTGTTTTTT.